This T cell receptor (beta chain) was documented in a study of blood T cells in healthy people across ages. V gave up 7 bases and J gave up 3 bases; unmatched junction bases: 12. The CDR3 is 15 residues long. Germline V gene lookup returns CDR1 SQVTM and CDR2 ANQGSEA. A second roughly 6 to 12 cycle PCR used barcoded and J-beta primers. TCRdb ran MiXCR on the 5' RACE reads and lists one entry per CDR3 protein. The top ten hold roughly 20% of the sample, which has approximately 730,000 distinct CDR3 sequences, 43% seen once. The sequenced material came from blood. The chain has TRBV29-1 and TRBJ2-7; TRBD2 matches 10 bases. This sequence originates from a woman in her sixties or seventies in good health. Written as DNA, the CDR3 is TGCAGCGCTGCGATAAAAGGGACTAGCGACTACGAGCAGTACTTC. Amino acids: CSAAIKGTSDYEQYF.